This TCR beta chain was observed in a study of blood T cell repertoires in COVID-19. Study-wide context: From the United States, Italy and Spain came samples of acute and convalescent COVID-19. T cells, B-cell-depleted T cells, or PBMCs provided the cDNA or gDNA that served as material.

The assay was immunoSEQ multiplex PCR, and TCRdb's table has in-frame clones only and misses some. This table holds 300,000 to 350,000 clones, over 90% found once. This clone has only one observation. Ages ranged from about 18 to 89 years, with residence in fewer than 25 US areas. The study assigned cohorts using participant-reported clinical history. Trimming removed 2 bases at V and 7 bases at J, with 14 bases between. This CDR3 region has 14 residues. CDR1 is LGHDT and CDR2 is YNNKEL in the germline V gene (reference sequence). The gene calls are TRBV3-1 (or the pseudogene TRBV3-2) and TRBJ2-5; D ambiguous. Sequencing input: PBMCs or T cells enriched from blood (not recorded which). The receptor was isolated from a woman in her thirties who had been exposed to COVID-19. CDR3 loop: CASSQLGSGGTQYF. The CDR3 nucleotides read TGTGCCAGCAGCCAACTCGGGTCTGGTGGGACCCAGTACTTC.